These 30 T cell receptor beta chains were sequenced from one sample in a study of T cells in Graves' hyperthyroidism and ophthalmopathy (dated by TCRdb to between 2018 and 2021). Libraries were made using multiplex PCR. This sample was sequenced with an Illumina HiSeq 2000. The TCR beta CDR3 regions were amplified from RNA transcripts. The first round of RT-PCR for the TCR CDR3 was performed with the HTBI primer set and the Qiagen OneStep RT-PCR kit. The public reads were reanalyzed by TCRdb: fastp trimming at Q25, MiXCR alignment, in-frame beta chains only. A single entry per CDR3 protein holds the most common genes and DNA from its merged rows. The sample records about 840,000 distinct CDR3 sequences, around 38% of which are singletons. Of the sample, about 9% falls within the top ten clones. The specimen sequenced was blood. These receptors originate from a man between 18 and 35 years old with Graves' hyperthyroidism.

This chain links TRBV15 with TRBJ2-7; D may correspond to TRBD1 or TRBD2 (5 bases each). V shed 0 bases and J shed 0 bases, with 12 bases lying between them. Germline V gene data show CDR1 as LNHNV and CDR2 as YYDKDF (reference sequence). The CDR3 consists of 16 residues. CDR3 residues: CATSRDEGRSSYEQYF. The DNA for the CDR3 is TGTGCCACCAGCAGAGATGAGGGGCGGAGCTCCTACGAGCAGTACTTC.

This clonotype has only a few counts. Here the CDR3 reads CASSVGSGGSETQYF. CDR3 DNA: TGTGCCAGCAGCGTAGGCTCGGGGGGGAGTGAGACCCAGTACTTC. The chain carries TRBV9 and TRBJ2-5; TRBD2 agrees at 8 bases. Germline CDR1 reads SGDLS; CDR2 reads YYNGEE. The length of the CDR3 is 15 residues. Trimming took 0 bases from V and 5 from J; bases not matched to a gene: 6.

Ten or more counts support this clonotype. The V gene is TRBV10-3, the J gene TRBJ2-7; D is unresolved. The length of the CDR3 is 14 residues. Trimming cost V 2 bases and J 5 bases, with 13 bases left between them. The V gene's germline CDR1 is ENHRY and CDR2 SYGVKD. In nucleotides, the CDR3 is TGTGCCATCAGTGAGAAACGGGCCTTCGACGAGCAGTACTTC. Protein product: CAISEKRAFDEQYF.

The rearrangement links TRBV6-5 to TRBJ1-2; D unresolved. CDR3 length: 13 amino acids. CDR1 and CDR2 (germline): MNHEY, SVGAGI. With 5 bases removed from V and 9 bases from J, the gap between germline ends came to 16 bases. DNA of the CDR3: TGTGCCAGCAGTCGGGCGCCAGGTTCGAGCTACACCTTC. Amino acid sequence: CASSRAPGSSYTF.

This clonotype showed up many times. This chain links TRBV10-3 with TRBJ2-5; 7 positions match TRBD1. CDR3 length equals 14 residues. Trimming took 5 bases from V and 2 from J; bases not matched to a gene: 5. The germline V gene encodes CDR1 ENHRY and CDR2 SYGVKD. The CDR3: CAISTGTAQETQYF. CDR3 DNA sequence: TGTGCCATCAGTACCGGGACAGCTCAAGAGACCCAGTACTTC.

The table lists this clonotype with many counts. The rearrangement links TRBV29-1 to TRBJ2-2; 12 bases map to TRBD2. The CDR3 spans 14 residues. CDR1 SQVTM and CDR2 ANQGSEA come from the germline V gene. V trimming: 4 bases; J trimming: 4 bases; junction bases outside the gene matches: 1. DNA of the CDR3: TGCAGCGTTGCGACTAGCGGGGGCACCGGGGAGCTGTTTTTT. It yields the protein CSVATSGGTGELFF.

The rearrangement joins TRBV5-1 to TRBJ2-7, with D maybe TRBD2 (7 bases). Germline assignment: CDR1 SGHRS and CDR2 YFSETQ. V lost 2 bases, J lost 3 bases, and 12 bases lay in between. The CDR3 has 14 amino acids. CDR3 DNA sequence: TGCGCCAGCAGCTTCGGGGAGGGGGGCTACGAGCAGTACTTC. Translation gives CASSFGEGGYEQYF.

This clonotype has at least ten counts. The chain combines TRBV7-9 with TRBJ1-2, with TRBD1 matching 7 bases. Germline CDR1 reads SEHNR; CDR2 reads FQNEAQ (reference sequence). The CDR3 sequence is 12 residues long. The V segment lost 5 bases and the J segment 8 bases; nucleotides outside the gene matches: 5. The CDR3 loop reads CASSPDRRGYTF. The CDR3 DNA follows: TGTGCCAGCAGCCCGGACAGGAGGGGCTACACCTTC.

The CDR3 loop is CAISESVSEANVLTF. CDR3 DNA: TGTGCCATCAGTGAGTCAGTTTCTGAAGCCAACGTCCTGACTTTC. The chain carries TRBV10-3 and TRBJ2-6; D is unclear. Per the germline V gene, CDR1 is ENHRY and CDR2 is SYGVKD. The CDR3 sequence is 15 residues long. The V end was cut by 0 bases, the J end by 7 bases, with 10 bases between.

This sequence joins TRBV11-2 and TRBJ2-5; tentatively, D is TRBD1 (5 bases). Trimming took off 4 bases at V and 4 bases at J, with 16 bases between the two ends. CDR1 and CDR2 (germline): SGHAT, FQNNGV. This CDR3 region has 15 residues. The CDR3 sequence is CASSSTPDRLETQYF. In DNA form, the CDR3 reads TGTGCCAGCAGCTCAACTCCTGACAGATTAGAGACCCAGTACTTC.

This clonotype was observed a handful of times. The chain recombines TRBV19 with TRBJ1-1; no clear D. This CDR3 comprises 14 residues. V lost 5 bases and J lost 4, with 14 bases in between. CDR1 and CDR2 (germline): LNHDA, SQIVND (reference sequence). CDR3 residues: CASSSAGPGTEAFF. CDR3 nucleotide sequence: TGTGCCAGTAGTTCAGCGGGCCCCGGCACTGAAGCTTTCTTT.

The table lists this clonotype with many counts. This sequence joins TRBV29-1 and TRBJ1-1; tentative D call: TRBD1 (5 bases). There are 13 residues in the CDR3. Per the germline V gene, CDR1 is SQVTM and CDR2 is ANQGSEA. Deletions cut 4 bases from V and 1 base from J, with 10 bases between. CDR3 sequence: CSVVGRANTEAFF. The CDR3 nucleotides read TGCAGCGTTGTAGGCAGGGCGAACACTGAAGCTTTCTTT.

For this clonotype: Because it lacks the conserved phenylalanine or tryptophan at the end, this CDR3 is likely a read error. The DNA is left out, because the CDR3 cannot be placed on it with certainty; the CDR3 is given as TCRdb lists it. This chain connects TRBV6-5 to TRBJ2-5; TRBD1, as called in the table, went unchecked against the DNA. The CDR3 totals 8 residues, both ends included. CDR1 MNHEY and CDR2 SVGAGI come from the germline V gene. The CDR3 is CASSVTGD.

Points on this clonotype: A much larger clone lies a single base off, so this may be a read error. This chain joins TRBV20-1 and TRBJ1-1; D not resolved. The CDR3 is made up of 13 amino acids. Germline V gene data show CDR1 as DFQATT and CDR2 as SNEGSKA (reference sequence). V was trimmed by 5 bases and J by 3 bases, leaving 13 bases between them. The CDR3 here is CSASPLMDTEAFF. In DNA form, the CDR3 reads TGCAGTGCTTCTCCTTTGATGGACACTGAAGCTTTCTTT.

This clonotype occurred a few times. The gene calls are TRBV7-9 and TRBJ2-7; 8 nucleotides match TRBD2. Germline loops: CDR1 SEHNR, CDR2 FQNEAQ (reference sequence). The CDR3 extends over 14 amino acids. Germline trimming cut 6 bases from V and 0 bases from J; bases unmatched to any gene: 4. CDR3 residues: CASSREGDSYEQYF. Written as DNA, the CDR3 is TGTGCCAGCAGTCGGGAGGGTGACTCCTACGAGCAGTACTTC.

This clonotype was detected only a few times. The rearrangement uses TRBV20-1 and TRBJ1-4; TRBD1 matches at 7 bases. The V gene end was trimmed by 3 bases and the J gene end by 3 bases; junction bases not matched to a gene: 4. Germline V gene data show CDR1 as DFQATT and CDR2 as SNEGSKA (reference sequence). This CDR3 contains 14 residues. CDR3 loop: CSASLGTANEKLFF. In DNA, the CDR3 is TGCAGTGCTAGCCTCGGGACAGCTAATGAAAAACTGTTTTTT.

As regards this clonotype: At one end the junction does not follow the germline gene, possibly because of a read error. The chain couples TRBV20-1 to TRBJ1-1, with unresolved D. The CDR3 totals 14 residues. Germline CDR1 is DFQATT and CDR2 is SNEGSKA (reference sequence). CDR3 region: CSARARSMKTEAFF. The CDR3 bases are TGCAGTGCTAGAGCTCGCAGCATGAAGACTGAAGCTTTCTTT.

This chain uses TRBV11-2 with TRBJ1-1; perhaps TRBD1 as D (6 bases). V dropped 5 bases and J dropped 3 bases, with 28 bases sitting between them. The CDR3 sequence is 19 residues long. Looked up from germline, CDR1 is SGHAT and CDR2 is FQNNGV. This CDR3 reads CASSIVLRGRGRRDTEAFF. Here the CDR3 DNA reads TGTGCCAGCAGCATAGTTCTCAGGGGCAGGGGTCGACGGGACACTGAAGCTTTCTTT.

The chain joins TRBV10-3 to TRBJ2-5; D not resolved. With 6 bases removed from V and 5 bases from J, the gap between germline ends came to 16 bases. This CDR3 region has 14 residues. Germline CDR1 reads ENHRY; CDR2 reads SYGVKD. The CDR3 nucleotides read TGTGCCATCAGGGATTCGAACACCGGGGAGACCCAGTACTTC. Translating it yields CAIRDSNTGETQYF.

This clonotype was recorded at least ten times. CDR3 in DNA: TGTGCCAGCAGCCCCCGGACAGGGGGACACGAGCAGTACTTC. Translation gives CASSPRTGGHEQYF. V gene TRBV9 combines with J gene TRBJ2-7; 10 bases match TRBD1. J lost 5 bases, V lost 4 bases, and 6 bases had no gene match. Germline CDR1 and CDR2: SGDLS and YYNGEE. CDR3 length equals 14 residues.

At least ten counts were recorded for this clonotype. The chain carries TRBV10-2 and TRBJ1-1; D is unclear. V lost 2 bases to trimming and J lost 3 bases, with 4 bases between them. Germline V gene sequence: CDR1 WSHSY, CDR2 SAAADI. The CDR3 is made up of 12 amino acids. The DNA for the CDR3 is TGCGCCAGCAGTGAGCGACACACTGAAGCTTTCTTT. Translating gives CASSERHTEAFF.

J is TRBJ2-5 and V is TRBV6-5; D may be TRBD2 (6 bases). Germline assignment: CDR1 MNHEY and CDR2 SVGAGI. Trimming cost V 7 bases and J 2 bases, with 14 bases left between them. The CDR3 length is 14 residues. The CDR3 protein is CASNNRLEQETQYF. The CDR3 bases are TGTGCCAGCAACAACAGACTAGAACAAGAGACCCAGTACTTC.

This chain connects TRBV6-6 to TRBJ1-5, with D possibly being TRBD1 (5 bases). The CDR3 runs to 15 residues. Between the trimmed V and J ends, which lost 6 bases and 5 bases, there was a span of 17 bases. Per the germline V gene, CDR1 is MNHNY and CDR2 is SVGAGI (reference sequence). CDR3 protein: CASSSADRTHQPQHF. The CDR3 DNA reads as TGTGCCAGCAGCAGCGCTGACAGAACTCATCAGCCCCAGCATTTT.

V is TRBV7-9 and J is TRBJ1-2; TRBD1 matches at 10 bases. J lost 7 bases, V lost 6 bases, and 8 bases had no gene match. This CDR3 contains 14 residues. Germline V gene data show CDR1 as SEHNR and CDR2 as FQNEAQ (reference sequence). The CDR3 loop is CASRKTGGEAGYTF. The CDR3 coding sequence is TGTGCCAGCAGGAAGACAGGGGGCGAAGCTGGCTACACCTTC.

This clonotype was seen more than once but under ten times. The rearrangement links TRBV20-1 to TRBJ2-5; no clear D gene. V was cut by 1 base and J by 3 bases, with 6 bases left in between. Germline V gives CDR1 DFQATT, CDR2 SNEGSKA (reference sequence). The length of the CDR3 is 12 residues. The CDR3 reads CSARAPEETQYF. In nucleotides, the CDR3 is TGCAGTGCTAGAGCCCCAGAAGAGACCCAGTACTTC.

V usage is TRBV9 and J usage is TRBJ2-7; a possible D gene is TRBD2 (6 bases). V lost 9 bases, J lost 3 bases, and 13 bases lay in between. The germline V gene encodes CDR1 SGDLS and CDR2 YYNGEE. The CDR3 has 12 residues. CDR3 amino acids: CATKRAGYEQYF. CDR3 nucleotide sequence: TGTGCCACCAAGCGGGCTGGCTACGAGCAGTACTTC.

The CDR3 loop reads CASKVGRKPQHF. CDR3 DNA: TGTGCCAGTAAAGTAGGACGGAAGCCCCAGCATTTT. This chain links TRBV19 with TRBJ1-5; D ambiguous. This CDR3 has 12 amino acids. With 7 bases removed from V and 8 bases from J, the gap between germline ends came to 12 bases. Germline values: CDR1 LNHDA, CDR2 SQIVND (reference sequence). Filled out from reference TRBV19 and TRBJ1-5, the complete variable domain reads DGGITQSPKYLFRKEGQNVTLSCEQNLNHDAMYWYRQDPGQGLRLIYYSQIVNDFQKGDIAEGYSVSREKKESFPLTVTSAQKNPTAFYLCASKVGRKPQHFGDGTRLSIL.

The CDR3 sequence: CASSGPGDRPHLKETQYF. The CDR3 DNA reads as TGTGCCAGCAGCGGGCCGGGGGACAGGCCGCACCTAAAAGAGACCCAGTACTTC. This chain connects TRBV7-9 to TRBJ2-5, with TRBD1 matching 8 bases. V lost 5 bases and J lost 3; bases outside the gene matches: 17. The germline gives CDR1 SEHNR, CDR2 FQNEAQ (reference sequence). The CDR3 contains 18 residues.

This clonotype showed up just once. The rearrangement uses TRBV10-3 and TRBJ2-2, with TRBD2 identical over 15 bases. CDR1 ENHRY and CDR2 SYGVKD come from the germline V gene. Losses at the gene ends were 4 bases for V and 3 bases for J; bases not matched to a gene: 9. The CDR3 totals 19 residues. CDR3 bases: TGTGCCATCAGTGTGACCGGGACTAGCGGGGGGACCGACACCGGGGAGCTGTTTTTT. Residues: CAISVTGTSGGTDTGELFF.

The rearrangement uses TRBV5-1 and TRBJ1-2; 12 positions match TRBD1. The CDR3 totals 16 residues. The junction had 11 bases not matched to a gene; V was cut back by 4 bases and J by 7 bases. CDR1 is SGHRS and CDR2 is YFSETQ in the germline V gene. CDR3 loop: CASSLDPGQGAFGYTF. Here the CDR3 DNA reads TGCGCCAGCAGCCTGGACCCGGGACAGGGGGCATTTGGCTACACCTTC.